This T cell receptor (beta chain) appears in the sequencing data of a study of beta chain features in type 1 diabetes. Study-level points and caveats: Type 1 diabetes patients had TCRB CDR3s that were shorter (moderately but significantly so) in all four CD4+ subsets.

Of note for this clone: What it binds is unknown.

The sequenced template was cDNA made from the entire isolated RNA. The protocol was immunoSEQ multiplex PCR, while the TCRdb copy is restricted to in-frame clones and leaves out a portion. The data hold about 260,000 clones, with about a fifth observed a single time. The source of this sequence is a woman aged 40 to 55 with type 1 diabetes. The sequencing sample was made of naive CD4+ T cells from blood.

CDR3 coding DNA: TGTGCCAGCAGCTTACTTGCGGTGCCTGACAGGACGGGAGAGCAGTACTTC. Translation gives CASSLLAVPDRTGEQYF. The V gene is TRBV7-9, the J gene TRBJ2-7; possibly TRBD1 for D (6 bases). With 2 bases removed from V and 7 bases from J, the gap between germline ends came to 24 bases. Germline V CDR1 and CDR2: SEHNR, FQNEAQ (reference sequence). The CDR3 consists of 17 residues. Variable domain in full (rest from reference TRBV7-9 and TRBJ2-7): DTGVSQNPRHKITKRGQNVTFRCDPISEHNRLYWYRQTLGQGPEFLTYFQNEAQLEKSRLLSDRFSAERPKGSFSTLEIQRTEQGDSAMYLCASSLLAVPDRTGEQYFGPGTRLTVT.